This TCR beta chain was retrieved from a study of T cell repertoires in cytomegalovirus infection. Across the study: HLA-B-restricted CMV epitopes that are well studied, plus recently identified HLA-C-restricted ones, were used by the study. Both CMV infection and a matching HLA type were indicated by public TCR beta signatures. Study-level findings and limits: The response measured ex vivo was dominated by TCR beta clonotypes (HLA-C-restricted and CMV-specific). Accumulated public TCR beta family frequency recognized individuals carrying CMV together with the relevant HLA.

The CDR3 spans 14 residues. CDR1 and CDR2 (germline): SGHTA, FQGNSA. V shed 5 bases, J shed 7 bases, and the junction held 10 bases outside the gene matches. This clonotype was counted many times. Its matching antigen is unknown. TCRdb processed the reads anew with MiXCR; each CDR3 protein has one entry. The sample includes about 920,000 distinct CDR3 sequences, about a third of them seen just once. This clonotype was obtained from a human donor in good health (CMV status not recorded). Some clones in this sample may be carry-over from other donors' samples. Sequences were derived from cultured CD8+ T cells from PBMCs, sampled from culture after CMV antigen stimulation. V and J are TRBV7-2 and TRBJ2-7, with 8 bases fitting TRBD2. CDR3 nucleotides: TGTGCCAGCAGCGCTGCGCGGGGGGCGCTTGAGCAGTACTTC. It encodes CASSAARGALEQYF.